This T cell receptor beta chain was captured by sequencing in a study of cytomegalovirus exposure and HLA in healthy donors. Comments on this clone: Its matching antigen is unknown.

General study results and limits: Segments of the TCR beta V type were, in most cases, productive about 87% or about 30% of the time in an earlier analysis. Apparent HLA restriction characterized most CMV-associated TCR beta chains in a later analysis. The study labeled 180 or so TCR beta chains cytomegalovirus-associated. Later, TCR association rates were found to vary by HLA locus, highest for DRB1 and lowest for HLA-C.

Researchers ran the PCR with 60 Vbeta and 13 Jbeta primers. TCRdb's copy holds only in-frame clones and misses some; the assay was immunoSEQ multiplex PCR. Here the sample spans some 140,000 clones, 70% to 85% being singletons. The germline CDR1 and CDR2 sequences are SGHRS and YFSETQ. J lost 3 bases, V lost 0 bases, and 7 bases had no gene match. The CDR3 is 16 amino acids. This receptor was taken from a man aged 40-50 years in good health and CMV-seropositive. The source material was PBMCs. This chain connects TRBV5-1 to TRBJ2-3, with 7 nucleotides matching TRBD2. CDR3 DNA: TGCGCCAGCAGCTTGGACGGGGCGGGAGAGACAGATACGCAGTATTTT. It is translated as CASSLDGAGETDTQYF.